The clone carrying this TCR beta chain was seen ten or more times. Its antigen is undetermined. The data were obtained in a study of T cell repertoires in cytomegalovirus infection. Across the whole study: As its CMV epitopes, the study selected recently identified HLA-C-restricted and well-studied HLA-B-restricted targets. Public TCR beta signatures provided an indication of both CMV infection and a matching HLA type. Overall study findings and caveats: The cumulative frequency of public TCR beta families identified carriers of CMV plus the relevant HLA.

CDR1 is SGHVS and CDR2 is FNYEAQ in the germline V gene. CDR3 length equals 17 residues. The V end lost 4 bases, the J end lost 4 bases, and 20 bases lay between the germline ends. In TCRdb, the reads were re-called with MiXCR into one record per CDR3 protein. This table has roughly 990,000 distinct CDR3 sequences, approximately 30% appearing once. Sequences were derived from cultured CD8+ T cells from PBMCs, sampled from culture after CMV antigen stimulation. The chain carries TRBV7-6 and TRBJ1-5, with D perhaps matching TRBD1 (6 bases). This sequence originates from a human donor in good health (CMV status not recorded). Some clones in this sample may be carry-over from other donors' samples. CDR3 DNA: TGTGCCAGCAGCTCCCAGCAACAGGGTGGCAGGAATCAGCCCCAGCATTTT. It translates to CASSSQQQGGRNQPQHF.